The rows below give T cell receptor beta chains drawn from one sample of a study of vaccination effects on CD4 cells after COVID-19. Method: immunoSEQ multiplex PCR; TCRdb's copy keeps in-frame clones and lacks some. The table lists some 61,000 clones, under 80% of them singletons, with around 0.9% in the top ten. These TCRs are of unknown antigen specificity. The sample consisted of CD4+ T cells from PBMCs cultured with HCoV-OC43 spike peptides, taken after COVID-19 vaccination. The source of these receptors is a human donor who received a COVID-19 vaccine. The CDR3 runs from the conserved cysteine through the conserved F or W. The D gene is left open where the match is weak. Size is stated for part of the rows, as once, few or many counts, or as a class when the clone is expanded.

TRBV25-1	once	TRBD2	TRBJ2-1	CASSETSGGRYNEQFF	TGTGCCAGCAGTGAGACTAGCGGGGGTAGGTACAATGAGCAGTTCTTC
TRBV11-2	-	TRBD1	TRBJ1-3	CASLDRAYSGNTIYF	TGTGCCAGCCTCGACAGGGCTTACTCTGGAAACACCATATATTTT
TRBV3-1/TRBV3-2	-	TRBD1	TRBJ1-4	CASSQLSGTGNEKLFF	TGTGCCAGCAGCCAATTGTCTGGGACAGGGAACGAAAAACTGTTTTTT
TRBV24-1	-	-	TRBJ2-5	CATSDPGAQETQYF	TGTGCCACCAGTGATCCCGGGGCCCAAGAGACCCAGTACTTC
TRBV6-5	-	TRBD2	TRBJ2-3	CASRATSAGDTQYF	TGTGCCAGCAGGGCGACTAGCGCAGGAGATACGCAGTATTTT
TRBV5-1	-	TRBD1	TRBJ2-2	CASSAGTGAGTGELFF	TGCGCCAGCAGCGCCGGGACAGGGGCGGGCACCGGGGAGCTGTTTTTT
TRBV19	-	TRBD1	TRBJ2-1	CASSKGQGSSYNEQFF	TGTGCCAGTAGTAAGGGACAGGGAAGCTCCTACAATGAGCAGTTCTTC
TRBV28	-	-	TRBJ1-2	CASSFVGKNYGYTF	TGTGCCAGCAGTTTTGTGGGGAAGAACTATGGCTACACCTTC
TRBV6-5	-	-	TRBJ1-3	CATRPTSGNTIYF	TGTGCCACTAGACCGACCTCTGGAAACACCATATATTTT
TRBV5-1	-	-	TRBJ1-4	CASSLGTANEKLFF	TGCGCCAGCAGCCTCGGGACGGCTAATGAAAAACTGTTTTTT
TRBV18	-	TRBD2	TRBJ2-3	CASSPLAGETFTSTDTQYF	TGTGCCAGCTCACCTCTAGCGGGGGAGACTTTCACTAGCACAGATACGCAGTATTTT
TRBV20-1	-	-	TRBJ1-1	CSAREFGEAFF	TGCAGTGCTCGGGAGTTTGGTGAAGCTTTCTTT
TRBV5-1	-	-	TRBJ1-1	CASSLGTSGEAFF	TGCGCCAGCAGCTTGGGGACAAGCGGTGAAGCTTTCTTT
TRBV6-5	-	-	TRBJ1-1	CASRGGDTEAFF	TGTGCCAGCAGGGGAGGGGACACTGAAGCTTTCTTT
TRBV6-5	-	-	TRBJ1-1	CASSYSRLRGTEAFF	TGTGCCAGCAGTTACTCGAGGTTGCGGGGCACTGAAGCTTTCTTT
TRBV5-1	-	-	TRBJ2-5	CASGGETQYF	TGCGCCAGTGGGGGAGAGACCCAGTACTTC
TRBV24-1	-	TRBD1	TRBJ2-3	CATSERQGASTDTQYF	TGTGCCACCAGTGAGAGACAGGGGGCGAGCACAGATACGCAGTATTTT
TRBV30	few	-	TRBJ1-2	CAWSRTDNYGYTF	TGTGCCTGGAGTAGGACAGACAACTATGGCTACACCTTC
TRBV29-1	-	-	TRBJ1-4	CSGQQGVNEKLFF	TGCAGCGGCCAACAGGGAGTTAATGAAAAACTGTTTTTT
TRBV2	few	-	TRBJ1-2	CASSGEGYGYTF	TGTGCCAGCAGTGGAGAAGGGTATGGCTACACCTTC
TRBV7-7	-	-	TRBJ2-2	CASSPRPRGNTGELFF	TGTGCCAGCAGCCCCCGGCCCAGGGGGAACACCGGGGAGCTGTTTTTT
TRBV28	-	TRBD1	TRBJ2-2	CASSFPDRGKTGELFF	TGTGCCAGCAGTTTTCCCGACAGGGGAAAAACCGGGGAGCTGTTTTTT
TRBV12-3/TRBV12-4	-	-	TRBJ1-2	CASSETGHGYTF	TGTGCCAGTAGCGAGACAGGTCATGGCTACACCTTC
TRBV5-6	-	-	TRBJ1-5	CASSPSLGQPQHF	TGTGCCAGCAGCCCTAGCTTGGGGCAGCCCCAGCATTTT
TRBV11-3	once	TRBD1	TRBJ2-6	CASSSGQGALGANVLTF	TGTGCCAGCAGCTCTGGACAGGGGGCGCTTGGGGCCAACGTCCTGACTTTC
TRBV5-1	-	-	TRBJ1-1	CASSAGRSNTEAFF	TGCGCCAGCTCCGCGGGCAGATCGAACACTGAAGCTTTCTTT
TRBV2	few	TRBD1	TRBJ2-5	CASRGDRSRETQYF	TGTGCCAGCAGGGGGGACAGGTCTCGGGAGACCCAGTACTTC
TRBV5-8	-	-	TRBJ1-1	CASPNSAPLEGWNTEAFF	TGTGCCAGCCCCAATTCGGCCCCCCTGGAGGGGTGGAACACTGAAGCTTTCTTT
TRBV6-5	few	-	TRBJ1-2	CASSYSRTVHYGYTF	TGTGCCAGCAGTTACTCGAGAACAGTGCACTATGGCTACACCTTC
TRBV2	-	-	TRBJ2-5	CARGGKDSWYQETQYF	TGTGCCAGAGGGGGGAAGGACAGTTGGTACCAAGAGACCCAGTACTTC
TRBV5-1	few	-	TRBJ1-1	CASSLGGHTEAFF	TGCGCCAGCAGCTTAGGTGGGCACACTGAAGCTTTCTTT
TRBV3-1/TRBV3-2	-	-	TRBJ1-2	CASSPNWGAGYGYTF	TGTGCCAGCAGCCCTAATTGGGGGGCAGGCTATGGCTACACCTTC
TRBV27	-	TRBD1	TRBJ2-5	CASSRDREETQYF	TGTGCCAGCAGCCGGGACAGGGAAGAGACCCAGTACTTC
TRBV12-5	-	-	TRBJ2-5	CASGSNWGALQIETQYF	TGTGCTAGTGGTTCCAACTGGGGGGCCCTGCAAATAGAGACCCAGTACTTC
TRBV5-1	-	-	TRBJ2-1	CASSPDPFSGNEQFF	TGCGCCAGCAGCCCGGACCCTTTTTCGGGCAATGAGCAGTTCTTC
TRBV7-2	-	TRBD1	TRBJ2-5	CASSDSGQAREETQYF	TGTGCCAGCAGCGACTCCGGACAGGCCCGAGAGGAGACCCAGTACTTC
TRBV7-9	few	TRBD1	TRBJ1-4	CASSLGQGMSEKLFF	TGTGCCAGCAGCTTAGGACAGGGGATGAGTGAAAAACTGTTTTTT
TRBV12-3/TRBV12-4	-	-	TRBJ2-3	CASWGGTDTQYF	TGTGCCAGCTGGGGGGGCACAGATACGCAGTATTTT
TRBV27	-	TRBD1	TRBJ1-2	CASSLGGGTGPYGYTF	TGTGCCAGCAGTTTAGGTGGTGGGACAGGGCCCTATGGCTACACCTTC
TRBV3-1/TRBV3-2	-	-	TRBJ1-2	CASSQLGQDYGYTF	TGTGCCAGCAGCCAACTGGGACAAGACTATGGCTACACCTTC
TRBV19	-	-	TRBJ2-5	CASSIGMWETQYF	TGTGCCAGTAGTATAGGAATGTGGGAGACCCAGTACTTC
TRBV18	-	-	TRBJ2-5	CASSPVRGETQYF	TGTGCCAGCTCCCCCGTACGCGGGGAGACCCAGTACTTC
TRBV18	-	-	TRBJ1-2	CASSPEGGGGLRGYTF	TGTGCCAGCTCACCAGAAGGCGGAGGGGGACTAAGGGGCTACACCTTC
TRBV3-1/TRBV3-2	-	-	TRBJ2-1	CASSPEVATNEQFF	TGTGCCAGCAGCCCCGAGGTAGCTACCAATGAGCAGTTCTTC
TRBV6-5	once	TRBD2	TRBJ2-5	CASSYRGGIWETQYF	TGTGCCAGCAGTTACCGGGGGGGGATCTGGGAGACCCAGTACTTC
TRBV30	-	-	TRBJ1-5	CAYSGYSNQPQHF	TGTGCCTACTCAGGTTATAGCAATCAGCCCCAGCATTTT
TRBV3-1/TRBV3-2	-	TRBD2	TRBJ2-4	CASSQGWGTSGLAKNIQYF	TGTGCCAGCAGCCAGGGATGGGGGACTAGCGGGCTAGCCAAAAACATTCAGTACTTC
TRBV30	-	-	TRBJ2-1	CAWTRYPVMGNEQFF	TGTGCCTGGACACGTTATCCGGTCATGGGCAATGAGCAGTTCTTC
TRBV29-1	-	-	TRBJ1-1	CSVERGNTEAFF	TGCAGCGTTGAAAGGGGGAACACTGAAGCTTTCTTT
TRBV12-3/TRBV12-4	once	-	TRBJ1-5	CASRLGGGQPQHF	TGTGCCAGCAGACTAGGGGGGGGCCAGCCCCAGCATTTT
TRBV18	-	TRBD1	TRBJ1-2	CASSPRDSNGYTF	TGTGCCAGCTCACCACGGGACAGCAATGGCTACACCTTC
TRBV5-1	-	-	TRBJ2-3	CASSLGGTDTQYF	TGCGCCAGCAGCCTAGGAGGGACAGATACGCAGTATTTT
TRBV2	-	TRBD1	TRBJ1-6	CASSERTGSSSPLHF	TGTGCCAGCAGTGAGAGGACAGGGAGTAGTTCACCCCTCCACTTT
TRBV3-1/TRBV3-2	many	-	TRBJ1-5	CASSQDRRNQPQHF	TGTGCCAGCAGCCAAGATAGGCGAAATCAGCCCCAGCATTTT
TRBV5-4	-	-	TRBJ1-2	CASSWNADNYGYTF	TGTGCCAGCAGCTGGAACGCAGACAACTATGGCTACACCTTC